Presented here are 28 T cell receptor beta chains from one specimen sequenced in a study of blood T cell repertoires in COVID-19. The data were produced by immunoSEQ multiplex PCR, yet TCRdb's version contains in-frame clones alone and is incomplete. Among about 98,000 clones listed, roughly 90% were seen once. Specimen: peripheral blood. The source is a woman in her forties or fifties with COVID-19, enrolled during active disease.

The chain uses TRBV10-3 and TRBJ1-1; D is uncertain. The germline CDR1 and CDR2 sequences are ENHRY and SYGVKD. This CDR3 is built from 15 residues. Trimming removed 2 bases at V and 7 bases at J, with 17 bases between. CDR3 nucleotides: TGTGCCATCAGTGAGACATCGGGATTACTAGGTGAAGCTTTCTTT. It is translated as CAISETSGLLGEAFF.

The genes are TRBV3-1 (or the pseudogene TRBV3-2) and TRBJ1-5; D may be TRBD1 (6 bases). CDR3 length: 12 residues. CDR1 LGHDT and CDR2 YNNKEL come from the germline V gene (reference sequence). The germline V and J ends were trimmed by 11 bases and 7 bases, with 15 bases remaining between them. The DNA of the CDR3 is TGTGCCTCGGGCGGGGGGCTGCAGCCCCAGCATTTT. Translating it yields CASGGGLQPQHF.

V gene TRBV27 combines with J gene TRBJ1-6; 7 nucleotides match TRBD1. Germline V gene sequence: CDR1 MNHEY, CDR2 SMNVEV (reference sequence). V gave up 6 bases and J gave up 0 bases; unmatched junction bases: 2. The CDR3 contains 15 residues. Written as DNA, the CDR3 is TGTGCCAGCAGCCAGGGGGTCTCCTATAATTCACCCCTCCACTTT. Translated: CASSQGVSYNSPLHF.

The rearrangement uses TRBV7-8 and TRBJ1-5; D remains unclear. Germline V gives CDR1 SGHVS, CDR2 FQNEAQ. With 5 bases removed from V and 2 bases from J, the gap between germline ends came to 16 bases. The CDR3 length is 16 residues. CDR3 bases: TGTGCCAGCAGCCCCGGCCCGAGGAGGGGCAATCAGCCCCAGCATTTT. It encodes CASSPGPRRGNQPQHF.

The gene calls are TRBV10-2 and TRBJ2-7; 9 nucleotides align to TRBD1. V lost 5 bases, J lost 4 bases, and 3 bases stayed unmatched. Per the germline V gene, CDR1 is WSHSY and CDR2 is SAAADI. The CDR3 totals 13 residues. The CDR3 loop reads CASSRQGGYEQYV. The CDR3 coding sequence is TGCGCCAGCAGTAGACAGGGGGGATACGAGCAGTACGTC.

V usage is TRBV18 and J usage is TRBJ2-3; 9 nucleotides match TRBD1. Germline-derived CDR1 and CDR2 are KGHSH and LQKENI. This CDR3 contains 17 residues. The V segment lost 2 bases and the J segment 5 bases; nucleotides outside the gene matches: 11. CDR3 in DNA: TGTGCCAGCTCACCAAGGACCGGACAGGGGTATGGAGATACGCAGTATTTT. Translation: CASSPRTGQGYGDTQYF. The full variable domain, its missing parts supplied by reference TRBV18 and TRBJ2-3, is NAGVMQNPRHLVRRRGQEARLRCSPMKGHSHVYWYRQLPEEGLKFMVYLQKENIIDESGMPKERFSAEFPKEGPSILRIQQVVRGDSAAYFCASSPRTGQGYGDTQYFGPGTRLTVL.

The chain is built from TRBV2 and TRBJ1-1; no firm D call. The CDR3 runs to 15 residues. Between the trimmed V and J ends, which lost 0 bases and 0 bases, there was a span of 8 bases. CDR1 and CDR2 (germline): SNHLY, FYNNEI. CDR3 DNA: TGTGCCAGCAGTGAAGCCTCAGTCTTGAACACTGAAGCTTTCTTT. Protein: CASSEASVLNTEAFF.

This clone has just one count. The CDR3 nucleotides read TGTGCCAGCAGACCCAGGCCCTATGGAGGCTACACCTTC. Amino acid sequence: CASRPRPYGGYTF. The rearrangement uses TRBV3-1 (or the pseudogene TRBV3-2) and TRBJ1-2; D is ambiguous. The CDR3 loop spans 13 amino acids. V gave up 6 bases and J gave up 8 bases, with 16 bases separating them. Germline V lookup: CDR1 LGHDT, CDR2 YNNKEL (reference sequence).

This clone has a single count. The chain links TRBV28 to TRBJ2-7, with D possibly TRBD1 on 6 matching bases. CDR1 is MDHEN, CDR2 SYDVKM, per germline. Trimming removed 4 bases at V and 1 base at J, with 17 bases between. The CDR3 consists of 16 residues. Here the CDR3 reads CASSSPVRRGSYEQYV. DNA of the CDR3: TGTGCCAGCAGTTCTCCCGTACGCAGGGGATCCTACGAGCAGTACGTC.

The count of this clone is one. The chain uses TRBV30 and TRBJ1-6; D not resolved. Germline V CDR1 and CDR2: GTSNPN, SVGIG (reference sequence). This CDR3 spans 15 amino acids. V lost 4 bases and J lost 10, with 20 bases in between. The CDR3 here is CAWTKPGVKRSPLHF. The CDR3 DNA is TGTGCCTGGACTAAACCGGGAGTAAAAAGATCACCCCTCCACTTT. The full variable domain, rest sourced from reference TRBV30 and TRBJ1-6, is SQTIHQWPATLVQPVGSPLSLECTVEGTSNPNLYWYRQAAGRGLQLLFYSVGIGQISSEVPQNLSASRPQDRQFILSSKKLLLSDSGFYLCAWTKPGVKRSPLHFGNGTRLTVT.

In DNA form, the CDR3 reads TGTGCCAGCAGCTTGTCGGGCCTAGCGGGGTTTTACACCGGGGAGCTGTTTTTT. Protein: CASSLSGLAGFYTGELFF. The rearrangement joins TRBV7-6 to TRBJ2-2, with 9 bases identical to TRBD2. V shed 3 bases, J shed 3 bases, and the junction held 11 bases outside the gene matches. CDR1 and CDR2 (germline): SGHVS, FNYEAQ. This CDR3 has 18 amino acids.

CDR3 sequence reads: CSATTGETQYF. The DNA of the CDR3 is TGCAGTGCTACAACGGGAGAGACCCAGTACTTC. The genes are TRBV20-1 and TRBJ2-5, with D uncertain. There are 11 residues in the CDR3. Germline loops: CDR1 DFQATT, CDR2 SNEGSKA (reference sequence). The V end lost 4 bases, the J end lost 4 bases, and 7 bases lay between the germline ends.

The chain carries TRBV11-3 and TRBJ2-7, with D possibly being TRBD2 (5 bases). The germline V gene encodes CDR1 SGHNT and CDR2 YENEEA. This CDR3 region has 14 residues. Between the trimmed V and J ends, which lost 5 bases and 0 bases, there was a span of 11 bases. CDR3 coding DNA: TGTGCCAGCAGCCCAAGGGAGCTCTCCTACGAGCAGTACTTC. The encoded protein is CASSPRELSYEQYF.

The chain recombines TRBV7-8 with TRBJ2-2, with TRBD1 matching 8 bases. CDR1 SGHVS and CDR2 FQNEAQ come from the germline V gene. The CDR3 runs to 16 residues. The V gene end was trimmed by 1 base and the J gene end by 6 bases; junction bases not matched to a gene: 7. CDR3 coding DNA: TGTGCCAGCAGCTTAGTGGCAGGGGGCGGCGCCGGGGAGCTGTTTTTT. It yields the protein CASSLVAGGGAGELFF.

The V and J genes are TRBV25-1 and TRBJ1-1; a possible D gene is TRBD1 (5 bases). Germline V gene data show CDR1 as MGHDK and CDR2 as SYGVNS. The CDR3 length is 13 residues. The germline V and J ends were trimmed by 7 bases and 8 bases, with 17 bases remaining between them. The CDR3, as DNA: TGTGCCAGCAAGGGACTTTGGCCGTTGGAAGCTTTCTTT. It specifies CASKGLWPLEAFF.

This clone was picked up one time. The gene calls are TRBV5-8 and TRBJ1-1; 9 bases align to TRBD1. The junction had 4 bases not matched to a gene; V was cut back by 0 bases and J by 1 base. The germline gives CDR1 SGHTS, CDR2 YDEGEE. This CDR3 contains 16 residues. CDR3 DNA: TGTGCCAGCAGCTTGGGGGTGGGACAGGGGAACACTGAAGCTTTCTTT. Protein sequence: CASSLGVGQGNTEAFF. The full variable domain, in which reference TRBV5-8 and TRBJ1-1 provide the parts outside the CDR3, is EAGVTQSPTHLIKTRGQQATLRCSPISGHTSVYWYQQALGLGLQFLLWYDEGEERNRGNFPPRFSGRQFPNYSSELNVNALELEDSALYLCASSLGVGQGNTEAFFGQGTRLTVV.

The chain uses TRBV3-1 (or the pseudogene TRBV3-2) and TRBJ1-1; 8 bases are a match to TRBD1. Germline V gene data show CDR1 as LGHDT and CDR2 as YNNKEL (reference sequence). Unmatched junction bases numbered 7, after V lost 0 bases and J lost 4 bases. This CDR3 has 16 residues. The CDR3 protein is CASSQEAGRGPTEAFF. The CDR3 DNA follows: TGTGCCAGCAGCCAAGAAGCAGGCAGGGGGCCCACTGAAGCTTTCTTT.

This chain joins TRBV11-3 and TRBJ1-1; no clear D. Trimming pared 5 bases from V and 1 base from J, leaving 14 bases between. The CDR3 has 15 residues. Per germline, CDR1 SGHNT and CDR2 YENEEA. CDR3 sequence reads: CASSPSSGPNTEAFF. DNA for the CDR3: TGTGCCAGCAGCCCTAGCTCAGGTCCGAACACTGAAGCTTTCTTT.

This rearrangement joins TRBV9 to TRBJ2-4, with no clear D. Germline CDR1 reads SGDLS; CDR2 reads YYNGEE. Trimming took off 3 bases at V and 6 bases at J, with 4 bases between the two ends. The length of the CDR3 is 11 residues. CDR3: CASSAGNIQYF. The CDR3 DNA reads TGTGCCAGCAGCGCCGGAAACATTCAGTACTTC. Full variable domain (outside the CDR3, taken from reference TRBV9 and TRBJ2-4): DSGVTQTPKHLITATGQRVTLRCSPRSGDLSVYWYQQSLDQGLQFLIQYYNGEERAKGNILERFSAQQFPDLHSELNLSSLELGDSALYFCASSAGNIQYFGAGTRLSVL.

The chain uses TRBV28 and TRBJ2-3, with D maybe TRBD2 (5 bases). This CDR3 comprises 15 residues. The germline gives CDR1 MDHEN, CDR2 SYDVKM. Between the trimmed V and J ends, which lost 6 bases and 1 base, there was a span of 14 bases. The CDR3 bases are TGTGCCAGCAGCTCTCCCGGGGATGGCACAGATACGCAGTATTTT. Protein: CASSSPGDGTDTQYF. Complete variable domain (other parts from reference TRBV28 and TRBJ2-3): DVKVTQSSRYLVKRTGEKVFLECVQDMDHENMFWYRQDPGLGLRLIYFSYDVKMKEKGDIPEGYSVSREKKERFSLILESASTNQTSMYLCASSSPGDGTDTQYFGPGTRLTVL.

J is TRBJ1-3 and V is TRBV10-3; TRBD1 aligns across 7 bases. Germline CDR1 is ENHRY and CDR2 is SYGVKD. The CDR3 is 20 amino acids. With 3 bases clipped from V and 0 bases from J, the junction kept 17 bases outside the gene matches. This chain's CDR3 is CAISDRRTGETVHSGNTIYF. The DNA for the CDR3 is TGTGCCATCAGTGATCGCCGGACAGGAGAAACCGTTCACTCTGGAAACACCATATATTTT.

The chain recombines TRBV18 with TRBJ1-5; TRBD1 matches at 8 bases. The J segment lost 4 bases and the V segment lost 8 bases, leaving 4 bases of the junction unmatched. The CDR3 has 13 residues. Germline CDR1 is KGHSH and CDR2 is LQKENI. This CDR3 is CASRQGINQPQHF. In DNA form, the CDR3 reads TGTGCCAGCCGACAGGGGATTAATCAGCCCCAGCATTTT.

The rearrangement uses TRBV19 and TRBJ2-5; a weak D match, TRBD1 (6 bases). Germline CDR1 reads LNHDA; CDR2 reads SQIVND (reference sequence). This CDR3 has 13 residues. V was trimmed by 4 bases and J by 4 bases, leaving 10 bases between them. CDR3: CASSTGTPETQYF. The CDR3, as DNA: TGTGCCAGTAGTACCGGGACACCAGAGACCCAGTACTTC.

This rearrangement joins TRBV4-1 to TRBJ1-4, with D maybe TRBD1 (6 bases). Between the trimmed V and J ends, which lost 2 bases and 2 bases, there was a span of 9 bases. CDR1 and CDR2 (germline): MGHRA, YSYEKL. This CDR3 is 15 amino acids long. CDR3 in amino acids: CASSQTGLTNEKLFF. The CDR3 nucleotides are TGCGCCAGCAGCCAAACAGGGCTTACTAATGAAAAACTGTTTTTT.

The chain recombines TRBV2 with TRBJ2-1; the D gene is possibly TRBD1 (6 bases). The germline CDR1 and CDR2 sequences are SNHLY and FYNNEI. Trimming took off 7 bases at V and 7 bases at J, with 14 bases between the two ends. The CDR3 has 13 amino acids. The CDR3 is CASTHRVPNEQFF. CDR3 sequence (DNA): TGTGCCAGCACCCACAGGGTCCCGAATGAGCAGTTCTTC. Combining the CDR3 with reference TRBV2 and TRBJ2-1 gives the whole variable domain EPEVTQTPSHQVTQMGQEVILRCVPISNHLYFYWYRQILGQKVEFLVSFYNNEISEKSEIFDDQFSVERPDGSNFTLKIRSTKLEDSAMYFCASTHRVPNEQFFGPGTRLTVL.

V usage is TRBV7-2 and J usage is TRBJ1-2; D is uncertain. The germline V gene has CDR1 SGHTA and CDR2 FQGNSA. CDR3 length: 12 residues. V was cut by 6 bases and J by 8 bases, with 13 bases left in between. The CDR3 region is CASRSGIKGYTF. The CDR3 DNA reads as TGTGCCAGCAGGTCGGGAATAAAGGGCTACACCTTC.

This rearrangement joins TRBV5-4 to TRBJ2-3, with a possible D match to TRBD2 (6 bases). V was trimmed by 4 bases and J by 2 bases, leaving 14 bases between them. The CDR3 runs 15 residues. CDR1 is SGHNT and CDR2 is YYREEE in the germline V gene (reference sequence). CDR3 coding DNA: TGTGCCAGCAGCCCTGCCGGGGGTATCACAGATACGCAGTATTTT. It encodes CASSPAGGITDTQYF.

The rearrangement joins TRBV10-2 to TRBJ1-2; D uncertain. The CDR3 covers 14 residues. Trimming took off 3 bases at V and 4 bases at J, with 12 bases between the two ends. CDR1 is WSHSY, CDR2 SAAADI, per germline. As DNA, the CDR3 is TGCGCCAGCAGTGATTTCGACTCTATCTATGGCTACACCTTC. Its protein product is CASSDFDSIYGYTF.